This entry lists 15 T cell receptor beta chains sequenced from one sample in a study of blood T cell repertoires in COVID-19. Clones were read by immunoSEQ multiplex PCR, and TCRdb kept only the in-frame ones, dropping some. This sample has 150,000 to 200,000 clones, with more than 80% found just once. Source material: peripheral blood. The source is a man between 60 and 75 years old with acute or convalescent COVID-19.

The chain has TRBV4-2 and TRBJ1-3; perhaps TRBD1 as D (5 bases). The germline gives CDR1 LGHNA, CDR2 YNFKEQ. V was cut by 7 bases and J by 4 bases, with 14 bases left in between. This CDR3 is 14 amino acids long. CDR3 nucleotide sequence: TGTGCCAGCACCCATTCGGGACTCGGAAACACCATATATTTT. Translating it yields CASTHSGLGNTIYF.

The genes are TRBV30 and TRBJ1-1; possible D gene TRBD1, 5 bases. CDR3 length: 15 amino acids. With 3 bases removed from V and 0 bases from J, the gap between germline ends came to 14 bases. Germline V CDR1 and CDR2: GTSNPN, SVGIG (reference sequence). CDR3 region: CAWSFRGLMNTEAFF. DNA for the CDR3: TGTGCCTGGAGCTTTAGGGGTTTAATGAACACTGAAGCTTTCTTT.

CDR3 bases: TGTGCCAGTAGTGCTGTGGGGACAGGGAAAGGAATCGAGCAGTACTTC. It encodes CASSAVGTGKGIEQYF. V gene TRBV19 combines with J gene TRBJ2-7, with 9 bases that match TRBD1. CDR1 is LNHDA, CDR2 SQIVND, per germline (reference sequence). The CDR3 contains 16 residues. V was pared by 5 bases and J by 6 bases, with 14 bases of the junction left unmatched.

CDR3 coding DNA: TGTGCCACCAGCAGAGATCGAGCAGGGGGAGCTGGAAACACCATATATTTT. Protein: CATSRDRAGGAGNTIYF. This chain joins TRBV15 and TRBJ1-3, with 7 bases fitting TRBD1. CDR3 size: 17 residues. With 0 bases clipped from V and 2 bases from J, the junction kept 7 bases outside the gene matches. Germline CDR1 reads LNHNV; CDR2 reads YYDKDF (reference sequence).

The chain combines TRBV3-1 (or the pseudogene TRBV3-2) with TRBJ1-1; TRBD1 matches 7 bases. V lost 11 bases and J lost 1; bases outside the gene matches: 4. Germline CDR1 is LGHDT and CDR2 is YNNKEL (reference sequence). The CDR3 sequence is 12 residues long. CDR3 protein: CASNRGNTEAFF. The CDR3 DNA is TGTGCCTCAAACAGGGGGAACACTGAAGCTTTCTTT.

The rearrangement joins TRBV5-4 to TRBJ1-1; D perhaps matches TRBD1 (5 bases). Per germline, CDR1 SGHNT and CDR2 YYREEE (reference sequence). The germline V and J ends were trimmed by 4 bases and 0 bases, with 13 bases remaining between them. The CDR3 has 15 residues. As DNA, the CDR3 is TGTGCCAGCAGCGCCCAGGGCAGTTTGAACACTGAAGCTTTCTTT. Its translation: CASSAQGSLNTEAFF.

This rearrangement joins TRBV6-2 or TRBV6-3 to TRBJ2-2; tentatively, D is TRBD2 (5 bases). This CDR3 contains 13 residues. Germline lookup yields CDR1 MNHEY and CDR2 SVGEGT. V gave up 4 bases and J gave up 7 bases, with 10 bases separating them. The CDR3 sequence is CASSSTRGGELFF. CDR3 sequence (DNA): TGTGCCAGCAGTTCCACTCGGGGCGGGGAGCTGTTTTTT.

The chain joins TRBV21-1 to TRBJ1-2. TRBV21-1 is marked as a pseudogene. The length of the CDR3 is 12 residues. The CDR3 nucleotides are TGTGCCAGGCCCTGGGAGGTTGATGGCTACACCTTC. This codes for CARPWEVDGYTF.

This clone was seen just once. The chain uses TRBV5-6 and TRBJ1-2; 7 positions match TRBD1. The J segment lost 0 bases and the V segment lost 3 bases, leaving 2 bases of the junction unmatched. Germline V CDR1 and CDR2: SGHDT, YYEEEE. The CDR3 runs to 14 residues. This chain's CDR3 is CASSWDRPNYGYTF. Written as DNA, the CDR3 is TGTGCCAGCAGCTGGGACAGACCTAACTATGGCTACACCTTC. The whole variable domain, filled in from reference TRBV5-6 and TRBJ1-2, reads DAGVTQSPTHLIKTRGQQVTLRCSPKSGHDTVSWYQQALGQGPQFIFQYYEEEERQRGNFPDRFSGHQFPNYSSELNVNALLLGDSALYLCASSWDRPNYGYTFGSGTRLTVV.

The gene calls are TRBV7-2 and TRBJ2-1, with 7 bases matching TRBD1. V was clipped by 1 base and J by 2 bases; unmatched bases: 5. The CDR3 is 16 residues long. Per germline, CDR1 SGHTA and CDR2 FQGNSA. This CDR3 reads CASSLEGAVAYNEQFF. In DNA form, the CDR3 reads TGTGCCAGCAGCTTAGAGGGGGCAGTTGCCTACAATGAGCAGTTCTTC.

This rearrangement joins TRBV19 to TRBJ2-2; 7 nucleotides match TRBD1. Trimming removed 3 bases from V and 4 bases from J; junction bases left unmatched: 11. Germline V gives CDR1 LNHDA, CDR2 SQIVND (reference sequence). The CDR3 is 17 amino acids. The chain's CDR3 is CASSIPRQGRATGELFF. The CDR3 DNA follows: TGTGCCAGTAGTATCCCTCGACAGGGTAGGGCCACCGGGGAGCTGTTTTTT.

This chain connects TRBV21-1 to TRBJ2-3; no DNA check was done on the table's D call, TRBD2. TRBV21-1 is annotated as a pseudogene. The CDR3 sequence is 12 residues long. As DNA, the CDR3 is TGTGCCAGCAGCCGGAGGACAGATACGCAGTATTTT. This encodes CASSRRTDTQYF.

This chain connects TRBV5-1 to TRBJ1-2; 9 bases fit TRBD1. Germline assignment: CDR1 SGHRS and CDR2 YFSETQ. The V gene end was trimmed by 0 bases and the J gene end by 5 bases; junction bases not matched to a gene: 2. This CDR3 has 14 amino acids. The chain's CDR3 is CASSLGGQGYGYTF. The CDR3 DNA sequence: TGCGCCAGCAGCTTGGGTGGACAGGGGTATGGCTACACCTTC. Filled out from reference TRBV5-1 and TRBJ1-2, the complete variable domain reads KAGVTQTPRYLIKTRGQQVTLSCSPISGHRSVSWYQQTPGQGLQFLFEYFSETQRNKGNFPGRFSGRQFSNSRSEMNVSTLELGDSALYLCASSLGGQGYGYTFGSGTRLTVV.

V usage is TRBV21-1 and J usage is TRBJ1-5; the table names TRBD1, a call not compared with the DNA. TRBV21-1 is a known pseudogene. The CDR3 has 13 residues. The DNA of the CDR3 is TGTGCCCGGAACAGGGGTCCCAATCAGCCCCAGCATTTT. Protein product: CARNRGPNQPQHF.

The CDR3 region has the DNA TGTGCCAGTAGTATAGTGCGGGGAACTGAAGCTTTCTTT. Protein product: CASSIVRGTEAFF. The gene calls are TRBV19 and TRBJ1-1; D call uncertain. This CDR3 has 13 amino acids. Germline CDR1 and CDR2: LNHDA and SQIVND (reference sequence). V lost 1 base and J lost 5, with 8 bases in between. Complete variable domain (other parts from reference TRBV19 and TRBJ1-1): DGGITQSPKYLFRKEGQNVTLSCEQNLNHDAMYWYRQDPGQGLRLIYYSQIVNDFQKGDIAEGYSVSREKKESFPLTVTSAQKNPTAFYLCASSIVRGTEAFFGQGTRLTVV.